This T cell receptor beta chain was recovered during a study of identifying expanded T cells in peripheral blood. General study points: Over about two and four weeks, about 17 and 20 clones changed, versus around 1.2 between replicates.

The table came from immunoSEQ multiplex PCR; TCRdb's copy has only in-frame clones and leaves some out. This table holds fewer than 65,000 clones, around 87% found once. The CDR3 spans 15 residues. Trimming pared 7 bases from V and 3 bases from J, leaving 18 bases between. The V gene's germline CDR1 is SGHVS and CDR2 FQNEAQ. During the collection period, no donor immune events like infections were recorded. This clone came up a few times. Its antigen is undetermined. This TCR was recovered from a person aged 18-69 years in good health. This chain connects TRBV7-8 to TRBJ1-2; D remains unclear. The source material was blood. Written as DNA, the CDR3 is TGTGCCAGCACCCCGGGAGAGGGATTGGACTATGGCTACACCTTC. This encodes CASTPGEGLDYGYTF.